This TCR beta chain was captured by sequencing in a study of PD-1 blockade in classical Hodgkin lymphoma. Study results and limitations: The study reported lower baseline TCR diversity in newly diagnosed patients than in healthy donors.

Autologous stem cell transplantation was followed by relapse in every patient, and brentuximab vedotin exposure varied. TCRdb keeps only in-frame clones here, not all; method: immunoSEQ multiplex PCR. The top ten hold roughly 3% of the sample, which has around 42,000 clones, under 75% seen once. In its sample, this clone was seen once. Its antigen is still unknown. V was shortened by 1 base and J by 0 bases, with 10 bases between the two germline ends. CDR3 length: 15 amino acids. Germline V gene lookup returns CDR1 LNHNV and CDR2 YYDKDF (reference sequence). This receptor was taken from a human donor with classical Hodgkin lymphoma. Material: peripheral blood mononuclear cells (PBMCs), obtained at baseline. The rearrangement uses TRBV15 and TRBJ2-7; tentative D call: TRBD2 (6 bases). The CDR3 DNA reads as TGTGCCACCAGCAGAGTGGCCGGGGGCTCCTACGAGCAGTACTTC. Protein sequence: CATSRVAGGSYEQYF.